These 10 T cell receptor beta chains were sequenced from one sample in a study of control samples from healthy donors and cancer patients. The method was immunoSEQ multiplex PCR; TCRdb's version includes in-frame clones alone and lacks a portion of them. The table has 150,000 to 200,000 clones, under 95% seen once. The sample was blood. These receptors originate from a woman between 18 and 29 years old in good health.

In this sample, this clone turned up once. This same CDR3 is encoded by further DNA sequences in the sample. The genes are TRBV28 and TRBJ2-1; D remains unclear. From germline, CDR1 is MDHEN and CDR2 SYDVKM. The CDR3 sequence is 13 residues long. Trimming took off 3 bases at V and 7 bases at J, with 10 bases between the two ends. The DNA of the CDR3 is TGTGCCAGCAGTTTCCTTGGATATAATGAGCAGTTCTTC. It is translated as CASSFLGYNEQFF. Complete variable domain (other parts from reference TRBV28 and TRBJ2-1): DVKVTQSSRYLVKRTGEKVFLECVQDMDHENMFWYRQDPGLGLRLIYFSYDVKMKEKGDIPEGYSVSREKKERFSLILESASTNQTSMYLCASSFLGYNEQFFGPGTRLTVL.

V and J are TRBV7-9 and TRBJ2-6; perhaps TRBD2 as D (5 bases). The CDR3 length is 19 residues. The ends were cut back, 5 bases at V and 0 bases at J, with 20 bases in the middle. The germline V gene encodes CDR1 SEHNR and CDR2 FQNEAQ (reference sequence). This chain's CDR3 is CASSLPDEGPFSGANVLTF. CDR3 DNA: TGTGCCAGCAGCCTCCCGGACGAGGGCCCTTTCTCTGGGGCCAACGTCCTGACTTTC.

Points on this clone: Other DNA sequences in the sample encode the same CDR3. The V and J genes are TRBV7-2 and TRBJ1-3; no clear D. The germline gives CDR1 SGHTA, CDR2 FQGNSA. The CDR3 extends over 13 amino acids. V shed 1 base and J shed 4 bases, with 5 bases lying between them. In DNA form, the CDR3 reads TGTGCCAGCAGCTTAGGGGTGGGAAACACCATATATTTT. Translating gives CASSLGVGNTIYF. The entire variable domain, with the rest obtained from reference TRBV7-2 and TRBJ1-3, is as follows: GAGVSQSPSNKVTEKGKDVELRCDPISGHTALYWYRQSLGQGLEFLIYFQGNSAPDKSGLPSDRFSAERTGGSVSTLTIQRTQQEDSAVYLCASSLGVGNTIYFGEGSWLTVV.

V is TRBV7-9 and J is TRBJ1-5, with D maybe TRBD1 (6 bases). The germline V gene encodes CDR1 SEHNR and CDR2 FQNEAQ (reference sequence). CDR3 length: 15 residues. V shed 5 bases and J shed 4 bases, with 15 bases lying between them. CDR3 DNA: TGTGCCAGCAGCCCCCGAGGGGGGCCGAATCAGCCCCAGCATTTT. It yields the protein CASSPRGGPNQPQHF.

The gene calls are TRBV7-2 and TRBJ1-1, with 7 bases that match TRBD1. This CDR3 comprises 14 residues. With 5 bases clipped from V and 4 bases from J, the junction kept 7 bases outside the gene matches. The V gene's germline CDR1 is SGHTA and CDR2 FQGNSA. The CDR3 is CASSEQGQSTEAFF. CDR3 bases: TGTGCCAGCAGCGAGCAGGGACAGTCCACTGAAGCTTTCTTT.

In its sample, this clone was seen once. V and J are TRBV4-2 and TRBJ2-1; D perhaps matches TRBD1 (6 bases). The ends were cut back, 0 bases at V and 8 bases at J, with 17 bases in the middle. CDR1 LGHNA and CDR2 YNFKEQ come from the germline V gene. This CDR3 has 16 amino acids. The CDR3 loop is CASSQELGDMYHEQFF. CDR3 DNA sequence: TGTGCCAGCAGCCAAGAGCTTGGGGACATGTATCATGAGCAGTTCTTC.

The CDR3 bases are TGTGCCAGCAGCTTGGAAAGTATCCGGGGTGACACCGGGGAGCTGTTTTTT. Its translation is CASSLESIRGDTGELFF. The V gene is TRBV5-4, the J gene TRBJ2-2; maybe TRBD2 (5 bases). The CDR3 is 17 residues long. The V end was cut by 0 bases, the J end by 3 bases, with 15 bases between. Germline V gene lookup returns CDR1 SGHNT and CDR2 YYREEE (reference sequence).

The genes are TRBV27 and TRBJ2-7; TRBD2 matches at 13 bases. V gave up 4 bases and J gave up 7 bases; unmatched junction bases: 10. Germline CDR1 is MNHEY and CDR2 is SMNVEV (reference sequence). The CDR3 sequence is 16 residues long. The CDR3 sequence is CASSSLGLAGAREQYF. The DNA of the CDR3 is TGTGCCAGCAGTTCCCTCGGACTAGCGGGAGCCCGGGAGCAGTACTTC.

CDR3 DNA: TGTGCCAGCAGCTTAGGTGGAGGGAGCTCCTACGAGCAGTACTTC. Its protein is CASSLGGGSSYEQYF. The chain combines TRBV11-2 with TRBJ2-7; D may be TRBD2 (6 bases). The CDR3 spans 15 residues. Per germline, CDR1 SGHAT and CDR2 FQNNGV. V was trimmed by 1 base and J by 0 bases, leaving 10 bases between them.

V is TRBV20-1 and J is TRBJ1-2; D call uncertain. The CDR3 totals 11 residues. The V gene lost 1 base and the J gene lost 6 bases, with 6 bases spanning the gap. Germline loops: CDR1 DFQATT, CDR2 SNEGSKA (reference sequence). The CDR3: CSARAGDGYTF. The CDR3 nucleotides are TGCAGTGCTAGAGCCGGGGATGGCTACACCTTC.